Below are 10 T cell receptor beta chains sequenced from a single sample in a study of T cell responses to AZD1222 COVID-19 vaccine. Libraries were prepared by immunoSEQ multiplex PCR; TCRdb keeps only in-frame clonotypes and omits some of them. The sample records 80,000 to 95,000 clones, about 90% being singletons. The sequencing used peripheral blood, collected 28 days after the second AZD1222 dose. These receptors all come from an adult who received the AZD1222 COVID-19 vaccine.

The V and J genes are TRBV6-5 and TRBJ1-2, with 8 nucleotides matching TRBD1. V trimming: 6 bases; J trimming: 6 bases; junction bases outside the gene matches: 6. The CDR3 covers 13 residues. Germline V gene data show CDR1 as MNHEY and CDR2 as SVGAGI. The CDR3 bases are TGTGCCAGCAGGCAGGGGGCGGGTAATGGCTACACCTTC. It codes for CASRQGAGNGYTF.

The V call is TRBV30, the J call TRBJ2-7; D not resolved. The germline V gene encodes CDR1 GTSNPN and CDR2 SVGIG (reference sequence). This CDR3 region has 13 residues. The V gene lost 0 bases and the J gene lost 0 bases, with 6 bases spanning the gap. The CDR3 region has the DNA TGTGCCTGGAGTGTGCGGAGCTCCTACGAGCAGTACTTC. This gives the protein CAWSVRSSYEQYF. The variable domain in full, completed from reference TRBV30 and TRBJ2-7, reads SQTIHQWPATLVQPVGSPLSLECTVEGTSNPNLYWYRQAAGRGLQLLFYSVGIGQISSEVPQNLSASRPQDRQFILSSKKLLLSDSGFYLCAWSVRSSYEQYFGPGTRLTVT.

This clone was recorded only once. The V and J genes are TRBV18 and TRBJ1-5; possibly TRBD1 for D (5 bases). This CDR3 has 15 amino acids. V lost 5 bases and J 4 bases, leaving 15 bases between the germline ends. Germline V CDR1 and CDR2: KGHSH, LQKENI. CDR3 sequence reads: CASSSSEGWNQPQHF. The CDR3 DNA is TGTGCCAGCTCATCATCAGAGGGGTGGAATCAGCCCCAGCATTTT.

The CDR3 nucleotides are TGTGCCAGCAGCTTCGGCTTTTCCTCCTACGAGCAGTACTTC. Protein sequence: CASSFGFSSYEQYF. The rearrangement links TRBV11-2 to TRBJ2-7; D gene uncertain. From germline, CDR1 is SGHAT and CDR2 FQNNGV. The CDR3 length is 14 residues. V was pared by 3 bases and J by 0 bases, with 9 bases between.

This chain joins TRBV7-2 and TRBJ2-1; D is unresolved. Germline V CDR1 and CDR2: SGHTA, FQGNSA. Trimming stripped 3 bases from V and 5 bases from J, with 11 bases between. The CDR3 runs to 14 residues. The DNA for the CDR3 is TGTGCCAGCAGCTTTACATGGGGTAACAATGAGCAGTTCTTC. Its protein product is CASSFTWGNNEQFF. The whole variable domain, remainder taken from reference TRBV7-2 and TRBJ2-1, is GAGVSQSPSNKVTEKGKDVELRCDPISGHTALYWYRQSLGQGLEFLIYFQGNSAPDKSGLPSDRFSAERTGGSVSTLTIQRTQQEDSAVYLCASSFTWGNNEQFFGPGTRLTVL.

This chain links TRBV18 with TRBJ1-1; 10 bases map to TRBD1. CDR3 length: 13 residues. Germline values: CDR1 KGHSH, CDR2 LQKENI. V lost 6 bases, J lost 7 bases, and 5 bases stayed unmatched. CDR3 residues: CASSATGGVEAFF. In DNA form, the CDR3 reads TGTGCCAGCTCGGCGACAGGGGGCGTTGAAGCTTTCTTT.

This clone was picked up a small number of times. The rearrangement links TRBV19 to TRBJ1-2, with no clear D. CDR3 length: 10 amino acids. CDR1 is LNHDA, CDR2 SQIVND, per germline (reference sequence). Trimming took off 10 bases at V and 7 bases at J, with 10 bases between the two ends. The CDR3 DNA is TGTGCCACGTTAAGCGCTGGCTACACCTTC. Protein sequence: CATLSAGYTF.

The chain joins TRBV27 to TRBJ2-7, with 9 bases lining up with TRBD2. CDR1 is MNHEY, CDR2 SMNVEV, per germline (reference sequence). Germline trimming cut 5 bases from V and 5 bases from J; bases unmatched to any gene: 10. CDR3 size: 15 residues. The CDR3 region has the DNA TGTGCCAGCAGTCAATATAGCGGGAGCCCCCACGAGCAGTACTTC. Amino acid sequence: CASSQYSGSPHEQYF.

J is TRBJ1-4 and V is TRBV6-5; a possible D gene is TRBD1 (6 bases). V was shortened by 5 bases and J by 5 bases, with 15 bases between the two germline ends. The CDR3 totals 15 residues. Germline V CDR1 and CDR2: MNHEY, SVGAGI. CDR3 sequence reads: CASSRQQGSNEKLFF. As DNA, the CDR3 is TGTGCCAGCAGTAGACAACAGGGTTCGAATGAAAAACTGTTTTTT.

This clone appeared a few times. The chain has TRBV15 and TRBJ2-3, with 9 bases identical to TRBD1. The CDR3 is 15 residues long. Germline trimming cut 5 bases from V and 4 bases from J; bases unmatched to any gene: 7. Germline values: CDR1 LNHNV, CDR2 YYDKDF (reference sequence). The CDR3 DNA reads TGTGCCACCAGCGACCCGGGACAGGGAGCAGATACGCAGTATTTT. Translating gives CATSDPGQGADTQYF.